What follows are 22 T cell receptor beta chains derived from one specimen sequenced in a study of immune evolution from preneoplasia to lung adenocarcinoma. Produced via immunoSEQ multiplex PCR; TCRdb's table is partial and in-frame only. Of some 9,900 clones listed, about 80% were seen once; the top ten hold around 4.9%. Sequenced material: FFPE minimally invasive lung adenocarcinoma tissue. These receptors were taken from a person aged 65-85 years with lung adenocarcinoma.

The chain joins TRBV7-3 to TRBJ1-1; D gene ambiguous. The CDR3 is made up of 13 amino acids. Trimming shortened V by 2 bases and J by 2 bases, and 6 bases separated the two germline ends. Looked up from germline, CDR1 is SGHTA and CDR2 is FQGTGA. This chain's CDR3 is CASSLGYNTEAFF. The CDR3 DNA is TGTGCCAGCAGCTTAGGTTACAACACTGAAGCTTTCTTT. The entire variable domain, with the rest obtained from reference TRBV7-3 and TRBJ1-1, is as follows: GAGVSQTPSNKVTEKGKYVELRCDPISGHTALYWYRQSLGQGPEFLIYFQGTGAADDSGLPNDRFFAVRPEGSVSTLKIQRTERGDSAVYLCASSLGYNTEAFFGQGTRLTVV.

This chain uses TRBV2 with TRBJ2-7; tentatively, D is TRBD1 (6 bases). There are 15 residues in the CDR3. Trimming removed 0 bases at V and 3 bases at J, with 12 bases between. Germline CDR1 SNHLY, CDR2 FYNNEI. The CDR3 protein is CASSEAGVRGYEQYF. Here the CDR3 DNA reads TGTGCCAGCAGTGAAGCGGGGGTCAGGGGCTACGAGCAGTACTTC.

The chain uses TRBV10-1 and TRBJ2-7, with 11 bases fitting TRBD1. With 6 bases clipped from V and 0 bases from J, the junction kept 13 bases outside the gene matches. In germline, CDR1 is WNHNN, CDR2 SYGVQD (reference sequence). This CDR3 has 18 residues. The CDR3 DNA is TGCGCCAGCAGAAACCGGACAGGGGGCGGGAGGCCCTCCTACGAGCAGTACTTC. Translating gives CASRNRTGGGRPSYEQYF.

In DNA form, the CDR3 reads TGCGCCAGCCGGTTTCGAGGGATCTGGGATGAGCAGTTCTTC. Encoded protein: CASRFRGIWDEQFF. The chain employs TRBV5-1 and TRBJ2-1; D may be TRBD2 (5 bases). The germline V gene has CDR1 SGHRS and CDR2 YFSETQ. Trimming shortened V by 7 bases and J by 8 bases, and 19 bases separated the two germline ends. This CDR3 spans 14 amino acids.

As DNA, the CDR3 is TGTGCCAGTTCTATCGGGGTAAGGGAGACCCAGTACTTC. Translation gives CASSIGVRETQYF. V is TRBV7-2 and J is TRBJ2-5; perhaps TRBD2 as D (5 bases). Trimming removed 9 bases at V and 5 bases at J, with 16 bases between. The germline gives CDR1 SGHTA, CDR2 FQGNSA. CDR3 length equals 13 residues.

In its sample, this clone was seen once. The rearrangement uses TRBV5-5 and TRBJ2-7; no firm D call. The ends were cut back, 4 bases at V and 2 bases at J, with 13 bases in the middle. There are 14 residues in the CDR3. CDR1 and CDR2 (germline): SGHKS, YYEKEE (reference sequence). CDR3 bases: TGTGCCAGCAGCCTCCTCGAACGACCCTACGAGCAGTACTTC. Translation gives CASSLLERPYEQYF.

The V call is TRBV5-3, the J call TRBJ2-3; 8 nucleotides align to TRBD1. TRBV5-3 is marked as an open reading frame, function uncertain. V was clipped by 1 base and J by 2 bases; unmatched bases: 9. The CDR3 length is 17 residues. The CDR3 reads CARSLSLTDRATDTQYF. Written as DNA, the CDR3 is TGTGCCAGAAGCTTGTCGCTTACGGACAGGGCCACAGATACGCAGTATTTT.

This chain links TRBV19 with TRBJ1-5; TRBD1 is a possible D gene (5 bases). There are 14 residues in the CDR3. Germline CDR1 reads LNHDA; CDR2 reads SQIVND (reference sequence). Trimming took off 7 bases at V and 2 bases at J, with 12 bases between the two ends. CDR3 residues: CASTRDGGNQPQHF. As DNA, the CDR3 is TGTGCCAGTACCCGGGACGGGGGCAATCAGCCCCAGCATTTT.

The genes are TRBV2 and TRBJ1-2, with unresolved D. From germline, CDR1 is SNHLY and CDR2 FYNNEI. Trimming pared 7 bases from V and 4 bases from J, leaving 16 bases between. This CDR3 region has 14 residues. In DNA form, the CDR3 reads TGTGCCAGCACCCCCACGCGGGAGCTCTATGGCTACACCTTC. This encodes CASTPTRELYGYTF. Combining the CDR3 with reference TRBV2 and TRBJ1-2 gives the whole variable domain EPEVTQTPSHQVTQMGQEVILRCVPISNHLYFYWYRQILGQKVEFLVSFYNNEISEKSEIFDDQFSVERPDGSNFTLKIRSTKLEDSAMYFCASTPTRELYGYTFGSGTRLTVV.

J is TRBJ1-1 and V is TRBV27; the D gene is possibly TRBD1 (6 bases). Germline-derived CDR1 and CDR2 are MNHEY and SMNVEV (reference sequence). V was shortened by 5 bases and J by 5 bases, with 12 bases between the two germline ends. The CDR3 sequence is 13 residues long. CDR3 bases: TGTGCCAGCAGTCCAAAAACAGGGACTGAAGCTTTCTTT. Amino acids: CASSPKTGTEAFF.

This clone was observed once. The V call is TRBV7-6, the J call TRBJ2-6; TRBD1 is a possible D gene (5 bases). Germline-derived CDR1 and CDR2 are SGHVS and FNYEAQ. The ends were cut back, 5 bases at V and 1 base at J, with 9 bases in the middle. This CDR3 comprises 15 residues. The CDR3 reads CASSTQASGANVLTF. The DNA for the CDR3 is TGTGCCAGCAGCACACAGGCATCTGGGGCCAACGTCCTGACTTTC.

The chain uses TRBV29-1 and TRBJ2-1; TRBD2 agrees at 7 bases. V was clipped by 4 bases and J by 8 bases; unmatched bases: 11. This CDR3 comprises 14 residues. The germline gives CDR1 SQVTM, CDR2 ANQGSEA. The CDR3 region has the DNA TGCAGCGTTGGGGTCGGAGCGGGACGGTATGAGCAGTTCTTC. Translation: CSVGVGAGRYEQFF.

The chain recombines TRBV2 with TRBJ2-5, with D unresolved. Trimming removed 7 bases at V and 5 bases at J, with 8 bases between. This CDR3 contains 11 residues. Germline CDR1 is SNHLY and CDR2 is FYNNEI. For the CDR3, the DNA is TGTGCCAGCAAGTTGGGGGAGACCCAGTACTTC. Translated, it gives CASKLGETQYF.

This clone was seen once. The V gene is TRBV6-5, the J gene TRBJ1-3; D not resolved. The CDR3 is 15 residues long. V was trimmed by 0 bases and J by 0 bases, leaving 6 bases between them. Germline V CDR1 and CDR2: MNHEY, SVGAGI. In nucleotides, the CDR3 is TGTGCCAGCAGTTACTCCTTCTACTCTGGAAACACCATATATTTT. It codes for CASSYSFYSGNTIYF.

Details on this clone: Other DNA sequences in the same sample also yield this CDR3. This rearrangement joins TRBV28 to TRBJ1-1; the match to TRBD1 covers 9 bases. The CDR3 consists of 15 residues. Germline V gene data show CDR1 as MDHEN and CDR2 as SYDVKM. Losses at the gene ends were 6 bases for V and 4 bases for J; bases not matched to a gene: 9. CDR3 residues: CASSLGQGFRTEAFF. In nucleotides, the CDR3 is TGTGCCAGCAGCCTGGGACAGGGATTTCGCACTGAAGCTTTCTTT. Variable domain in full (rest from reference TRBV28 and TRBJ1-1): DVKVTQSSRYLVKRTGEKVFLECVQDMDHENMFWYRQDPGLGLRLIYFSYDVKMKEKGDIPEGYSVSREKKERFSLILESASTNQTSMYLCASSLGQGFRTEAFFGQGTRLTVV.

CDR3 coding DNA: TGTGCCAGCAGCTTCTTAGGGGAGCAGTTCTTC. Residues: CASSFLGEQFF. V usage is TRBV7-9 and J usage is TRBJ2-1, with D uncertain. Trimming stripped 3 bases from V and 10 bases from J, with 7 bases between. CDR1 and CDR2 (germline): SEHNR, FQNEAQ (reference sequence). The CDR3 sequence is 11 residues long.

This chain connects TRBV13 to TRBJ2-2; 8 nucleotides align to TRBD2. CDR3 size: 17 residues. Germline V CDR1 and CDR2: PRHDT, FYEKMQ (reference sequence). The junction had 8 bases not matched to a gene; V was cut back by 1 base and J by 4 bases. CDR3 coding DNA: TGTGCCAGCAGCTTAGCAAGGACTAGCATACCCACCGGGGAGCTGTTTTTT. This encodes CASSLARTSIPTGELFF.

The V call is TRBV18, the J call TRBJ1-1; TRBD1 might be the D (6 bases). Per the germline V gene, CDR1 is KGHSH and CDR2 is LQKENI. The CDR3 sequence is 14 residues long. Trimming pared 2 bases from V and 7 bases from J, leaving 14 bases between. DNA for the CDR3: TGTGCCAGCTCACCAGGGGGCGATTTAAGTGAAGCTTTCTTT. It is translated as CASSPGGDLSEAFF.

This chain uses TRBV18 with TRBJ2-2; D is uncertain. Germline V lookup: CDR1 KGHSH, CDR2 LQKENI. V lost 3 bases, J lost 1 base, and 9 bases lay in between. The CDR3 is made up of 15 amino acids. The chain's CDR3 is CASSPSNLNTGELFF. The CDR3 nucleotides read TGTGCCAGCTCACCTTCGAACCTGAACACCGGGGAGCTGTTTTTT.

The chain has TRBV6-5 and TRBJ2-7; D is unresolved. The CDR3 is 13 residues long. Trimming took off 0 bases at V and 3 bases at J, with 6 bases between the two ends. CDR1 and CDR2 from the germline V gene are MNHEY and SVGAGI. The CDR3, as DNA: TGTGCCAGCAGTTACTCATCAGACTACGAGCAGTACTTC. Translation gives CASSYSSDYEQYF.

This clone was counted only a few times. V is TRBV18 and J is TRBJ1-1; TRBD1 agrees at 9 bases. Trimming removed 4 bases from V and 10 bases from J; junction bases left unmatched: 7. The CDR3 spans 13 residues. The germline V gene encodes CDR1 KGHSH and CDR2 LQKENI. Here the CDR3 reads CASSLQGAGRAFF. CDR3 DNA sequence: TGTGCCAGCTCACTACAGGGGGCCGGGAGAGCTTTCTTT. The full variable domain, with the rest looked up from reference TRBV18 and TRBJ1-1, is NAGVMQNPRHLVRRRGQEARLRCSPMKGHSHVYWYRQLPEEGLKFMVYLQKENIIDESGMPKERFSAEFPKEGPSILRIQQVVRGDSAAYFCASSLQGAGRAFFGQGTRLTVV.

This clone was seen just once. This sequence joins TRBV11-2 and TRBJ2-5; TRBD2 aligns across 11 bases. Germline lookup yields CDR1 SGHAT and CDR2 FQNNGV. The CDR3 spans 17 residues. Losses at the gene ends were 4 bases for V and 4 bases for J; bases not matched to a gene: 11. The CDR3 protein is CASSSWSTSGGRETQYF. DNA for the CDR3: TGTGCCAGCAGCTCCTGGTCCACTAGCGGGGGCCGAGAGACCCAGTACTTC.